This record looks at one T cell receptor beta chain sequence and its context. Its matching antigen is unknown. Primers for the PCR totalled 60 Vbeta and 13 Jbeta. Here immunoSEQ multiplex PCR was the method, and the copy in TCRdb shows in-frame clones only, minus some. The table has 99,000 or so clones, about four fifths seen once. The CDR3 has 14 amino acids. The V end lost 8 bases, the J end lost 3 bases, and 17 bases lay between the germline ends. From germline, CDR1 is LGHNT and CDR2 FRNRAP. These data belong to a study of cytomegalovirus exposure and HLA in healthy donors. Overall study findings and caveats: In a later analysis, V- and J-gene trimming of beta chains associated with a DCLRE1C missense variant, replicated independently. Later analysis reportedly placed an Asian-associated ancestry cluster below the roughly 600-donor mean in N-insertions.

The source material was PBMCs. This chain connects TRBV12-5 to TRBJ2-7, with D tentatively TRBD2 (6 bases). The sequence came from a man aged 35 to 55 in good health and CMV-seronegative. CDR3 in amino acids: CASRRGGSVYEQYF. Written as DNA, the CDR3 is TGTGCTAGTAGGAGGGGAGGAAGCGTCTACGAGCAGTACTTC.